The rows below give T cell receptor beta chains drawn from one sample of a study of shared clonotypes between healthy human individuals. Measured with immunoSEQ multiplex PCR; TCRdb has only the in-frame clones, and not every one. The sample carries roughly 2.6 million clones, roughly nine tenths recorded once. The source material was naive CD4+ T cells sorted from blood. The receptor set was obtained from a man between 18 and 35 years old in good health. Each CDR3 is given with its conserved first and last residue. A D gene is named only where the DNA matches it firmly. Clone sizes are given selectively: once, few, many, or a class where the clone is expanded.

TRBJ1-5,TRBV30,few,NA,TGTGCCTGGAGCCAAAGCCGCAATCAGCCCCAGCATTTT,CAWSQSRNQPQHF
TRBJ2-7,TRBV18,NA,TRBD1,TGTGCCAGCACTACCGGGACAGGGGCTACGAAGCAGTACTTC,CASTTGTGATKQYF
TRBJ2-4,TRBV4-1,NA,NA,TGCGCCAGCAGCCAAGAGGGGGGGGCCTCCAAAAACATTCAGTACTTC,CASSQEGGASKNIQYF
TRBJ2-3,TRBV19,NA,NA,TGTGCCAGTAGTATCGCCTTTAAGTTCGTCCGGGAGAGCACAGATACGCAGTATTTT,CASSIAFKFVRESTDTQYF
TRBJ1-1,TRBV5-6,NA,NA,TGTGCCAGCAGCTTCTCACTGGCCACTGAAGCTTTCTTT,CASSFSLATEAFF
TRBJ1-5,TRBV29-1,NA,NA,TGCAGCGTTGAACAGGGACTCGGGCAGCCCCAGCATTTT,CSVEQGLGQPQHF
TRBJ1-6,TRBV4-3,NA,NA,TGCGCCAGCAGAGAAAAGGTGGGGTCACCCCTCCACTTT,CASREKVGSPLHF
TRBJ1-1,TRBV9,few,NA,TGTGCCAGCAGCGTAGGACCTAACACTGAAGCTTTCTTT,CASSVGPNTEAFF
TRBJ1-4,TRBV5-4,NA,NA,TGTGCCAGCAGCTTGGGAGGGAATGGCGAAAAACTGTTTTTT,CASSLGGNGEKLFF
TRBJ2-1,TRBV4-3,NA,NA,TGCGCCAGCAGCCAAGAGTGGTCAGTTATCTCCCAGTTCTTC,CASSQEWSVISQFF
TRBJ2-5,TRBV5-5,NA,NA,TGTGCCAGCAGCCCTGGACAGCCCCAAGAGACCCAGTACTTC,CASSPGQPQETQYF
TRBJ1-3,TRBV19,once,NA,TGTGCCAGTAGAGAGCAAGGTACAGTACCTGGAAACACCATATATTTT,CASREQGTVPGNTIYF